This entry lists 11 T cell receptor beta chains sequenced from one sample in a study of T cells in Graves' hyperthyroidism and ophthalmopathy. RNA transcripts yielded amplified TCR beta CDR3 regions. The TCR CDR3 first-round RT-PCR relied on the HTBI primer set. TCRdb independently ran MiXCR on the multiplex PCR reads; one entry per CDR3 protein. The table records a few hundred thousand distinct CDR3 sequences, around 20% of them present only once. Sequenced material: blood. These receptors originate from a woman aged 45-60 years with Graves' hyperthyroidism.

This clonotype has just a few counts. This chain connects TRBV29-1 to TRBJ2-7; 11 bases match TRBD1. With V trimmed by 6 bases and J by 3 bases, 7 bases remained unmatched. CDR1 and CDR2 from the germline V gene are SQVTM and ANQGSEA. CDR3 length equals 14 residues. The DNA for the CDR3 is TGCAGCGTCTCGGACAGGGGGCGCAGCTACGAGCAGTACTTC. Translating it yields CSVSDRGRSYEQYF.

This clonotype has at least ten counts. The rearrangement links TRBV5-5 to TRBJ2-3; D possibly corresponds to TRBD2 (5 bases). Germline-derived CDR1 and CDR2 are SGHKS and YYEKEE (reference sequence). The length of the CDR3 is 16 residues. Trimming shortened V by 1 base and J by 1 base, and 13 bases separated the two germline ends. The CDR3 reads CASSLRVGLRTDTQYF. The CDR3 nucleotides are TGTGCCAGCAGCTTGCGGGTCGGACTTCGCACAGATACGCAGTATTTT.

The V call is TRBV7-2, the J call TRBJ1-1; 7 bases map to TRBD1. Germline-derived CDR1 and CDR2 are SGHTA and FQGNSA. The CDR3 is 14 amino acids. J gave up 1 base and V 6 bases, and 5 bases lay outside the gene matches. The CDR3 DNA sequence: TGTGCCAGCAGGACAGGGTTCAGGAACACTGAAGCTTTCTTT. This sequence encodes CASRTGFRNTEAFF.

This clonotype came up once. The V gene is TRBV11-2, the J gene TRBJ1-1, with D perhaps matching TRBD1 (5 bases). The germline V and J ends were trimmed by 5 bases and 3 bases, with 16 bases remaining between them. The CDR3 length is 15 residues. The germline gives CDR1 SGHAT, CDR2 FQNNGV. The CDR3 sequence: CASSRLAGGYTEAFF. In nucleotides, the CDR3 is TGTGCCAGCAGCCGACTCGCGGGGGGGTACACTGAAGCTTTCTTT. The whole variable domain, filled in from reference TRBV11-2 and TRBJ1-1, reads EAGVAQSPRYKIIEKRQSVAFWCNPISGHATLYWYQQILGQGPKLLIQFQNNGVVDDSQLPKDRFSAERLKGVDSTLKIQPAKLEDSAVYLCASSRLAGGYTEAFFGQGTRLTVV.

The CDR3 nucleotides read TGTGCCAGCAGTCCCCGGGACAGGGGTTTGGATACGCAGTATTTT. Translating gives CASSPRDRGLDTQYF. This sequence joins TRBV28 and TRBJ2-3, with TRBD1 matching over 10 bases. The CDR3 covers 15 residues. The V gene end was trimmed by 5 bases and the J gene end by 6 bases; junction bases not matched to a gene: 8. Germline CDR1 MDHEN, CDR2 SYDVKM.

This clonotype occurred many times. V usage is TRBV14 and J usage is TRBJ2-5, with 9 bases that match TRBD2. The CDR3 contains 13 residues. V trimming: 3 bases; J trimming: 7 bases; junction bases outside the gene matches: 3. CDR1 SGHDN and CDR2 FVKESK come from the germline V gene. This chain's CDR3 is CASSHGLALTQYF. In DNA, the CDR3 is TGTGCCAGCAGCCACGGACTAGCGTTGACCCAGTACTTC. Combining the CDR3 with reference TRBV14 and TRBJ2-5 gives the whole variable domain EAGVTQFPSHSVIEKGQTVTLRCDPISGHDNLYWYRRVMGKEIKFLLHFVKESKQDESGMPNNRFLAERTGGTYSTLKVQPAELEDSGVYFCASSHGLALTQYFGPGTRLLVL.

The chain links TRBV5-1 to TRBJ1-1, with D maybe TRBD1 (6 bases). The CDR3 sequence is 14 residues long. CDR1 and CDR2 from the germline V gene are SGHRS and YFSETQ. The germline V and J ends were trimmed by 4 bases and 7 bases, with 17 bases remaining between them. CDR3 region: CASSPDRPGGEAFF. Here the CDR3 DNA reads TGCGCCAGCAGCCCTGACAGGCCCGGTGGTGAAGCTTTCTTT. Using reference TRBV5-1 and TRBJ1-1 for the parts outside the CDR3, the full variable domain is KAGVTQTPRYLIKTRGQQVTLSCSPISGHRSVSWYQQTPGQGLQFLFEYFSETQRNKGNFPGRFSGRQFSNSRSEMNVSTLELGDSALYLCASSPDRPGGEAFFGQGTRLTVV.

Ten or more counts support this clonotype. The chain carries TRBV20-1 and TRBJ2-7; TRBD1 aligns across 9 bases. The length of the CDR3 is 13 residues. Germline V lookup: CDR1 DFQATT, CDR2 SNEGSKA (reference sequence). Trimming at V came to 4 bases and at J to 6 bases, leaving 7 bases not matched to a gene. The CDR3 region is CSAKGQGRLEQYF. CDR3 nucleotides: TGCAGTGCTAAGGGACAGGGCCGGCTCGAGCAGTACTTC.

This clonotype was seen many times. J is TRBJ2-7 and V is TRBV28; 9 bases are shared with TRBD1. The CDR3 is 12 amino acids. CDR1 and CDR2 from the germline V gene are MDHEN and SYDVKM. Trimming removed 9 bases from V and 2 bases from J; junction bases left unmatched: 2. CDR3 coding DNA: TGTGCCAGTGGGGACAGGGCCTACGAGCAGTACTTC. This gives the protein CASGDRAYEQYF. The full variable domain, its missing parts supplied by reference TRBV28 and TRBJ2-7, is DVKVTQSSRYLVKRTGEKVFLECVQDMDHENMFWYRQDPGLGLRLIYFSYDVKMKEKGDIPEGYSVSREKKERFSLILESASTNQTSMYLCASGDRAYEQYFGPGTRLTVT.

This clonotype was recorded at least ten times. This chain joins TRBV20-1 and TRBJ2-7, with D perhaps matching TRBD1 (5 bases). V lost 5 bases to trimming and J lost 3 bases, with 11 bases between them. Germline CDR1 and CDR2: DFQATT and SNEGSKA (reference sequence). This CDR3 comprises 12 residues. CDR3 sequence reads: CSAAPGFYEQYF. The CDR3, as DNA: TGCAGTGCTGCCCCAGGGTTCTACGAGCAGTACTTC.

This clonotype appeared many times. The chain carries TRBV6-1 and TRBJ1-6, with D perhaps matching TRBD1 (6 bases). The length of the CDR3 is 15 residues. Trimming shortened V by 5 bases and J by 4 bases, and 12 bases separated the two germline ends. Germline V gene sequence: CDR1 MNHNS, CDR2 SASEGT. CDR3 in amino acids: CASSQTGLYNSPLHF. CDR3 sequence (DNA): TGTGCCAGCAGTCAGACAGGTCTATATAATTCACCCCTCCACTTT.